This section outlines one T cell receptor beta chain sequence together with its context. This entry belongs to a study of radiation and T cells in renal cell carcinoma. TCRdb's copy holds only in-frame clones and misses some; the assay was immunoSEQ multiplex PCR. The table includes about 77,000 clones, roughly 80% detected once. CDR3 length: 11 amino acids. CDR1 and CDR2 from the germline V gene are SGHAT and FQNNGV. Trimming stripped 6 bases from V and 8 bases from J, with 10 bases between. Time point given: blood 4 weeks post-SBRT, at nephrectomy. Treatment indicated: 15 Gy SBRT to primary tumor, nephrectomy 4 weeks later. Serial blood draws occurred at baseline and 2 and 4 weeks post-SBRT.

Source: blood, taken from a patient whose treatment included radiotherapy and nephrectomy. The source is a woman aged 55-75 years with renal cell carcinoma. The V gene is TRBV11-2, the J gene TRBJ1-1; TRBD1 is a possible D gene (6 bases). CDR3 amino acids: CASRMDSEAFF. For the CDR3, the DNA is TGTGCCAGCAGAATGGACAGCGAAGCTTTCTTT.